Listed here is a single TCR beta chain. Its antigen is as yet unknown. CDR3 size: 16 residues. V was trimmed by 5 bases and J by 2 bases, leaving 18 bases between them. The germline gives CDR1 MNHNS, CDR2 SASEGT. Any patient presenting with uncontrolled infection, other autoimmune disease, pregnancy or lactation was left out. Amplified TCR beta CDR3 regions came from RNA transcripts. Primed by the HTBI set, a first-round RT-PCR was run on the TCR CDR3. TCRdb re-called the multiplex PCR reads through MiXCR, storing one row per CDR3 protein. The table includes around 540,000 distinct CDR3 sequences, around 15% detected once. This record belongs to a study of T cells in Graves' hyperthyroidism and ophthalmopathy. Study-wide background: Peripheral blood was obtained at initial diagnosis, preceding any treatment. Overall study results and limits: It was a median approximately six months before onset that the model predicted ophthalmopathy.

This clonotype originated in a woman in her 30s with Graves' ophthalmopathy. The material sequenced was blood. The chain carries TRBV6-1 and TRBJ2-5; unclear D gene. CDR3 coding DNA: TGTGCCAGCAGTACCGGCCTGGGCAACATACAAGAGACCCAGTACTTC. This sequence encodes CASSTGLGNIQETQYF.